Listed here are 9 T cell receptor beta chains from one sample, sequenced in a study of cytomegalovirus exposure and HLA in healthy donors (dated by TCRdb to about 2017). Library method: the immunoSEQ multiplex PCR assay. For the multiplex PCR, a mixture combining 60 forward primers for TCR Vbeta segments and 13 reverse primers for TCR Jbeta segments was used. TCRdb mirrors the immuneACCESS table, restricted to in-frame sequences. Some clones are absent from its copies; in checked studies, under half trace to an unresolved V gene, and the reason for the others is unknown. This sample is represented by roughly 150,000 clones; roughly 10% of them were singletons. The ten largest clones take up approximately 1.9% of the sample. The sequencing sample was made of PBMCs. All receptors come from a man aged 45 to 65 in good health and CMV-seronegative.

The table lists this clone with a few counts. The chain recombines TRBV30 with TRBJ2-7; TRBD2 is a possible D gene (6 bases). The V end was cut by 0 bases, the J end by 0 bases, with 12 bases between. CDR3 size: 15 residues. Per germline, CDR1 GTSNPN and CDR2 SVGIG (reference sequence). The DNA for the CDR3 is TGTGCCTGGAGTGTTGGGGGGACGAGCTCCTACGAGCAGTACTTC. This encodes CAWSVGGTSSYEQYF.

This clone has just a few counts. The chain couples TRBV12-5 to TRBJ2-3; perhaps TRBD1 as D (5 bases). Looked up from germline, CDR1 is LGHNT and CDR2 is FRNRAP. V lost 5 bases, J lost 4 bases, and 13 bases lay in between. The CDR3 sequence is 14 residues long. CDR3 residues: CASGPRKGADTQYF. CDR3 sequence (DNA): TGTGCTAGTGGTCCAAGGAAAGGGGCAGATACGCAGTATTTT.

This clone appeared many times. DNA of the CDR3: TGTGCCAGTAGTACACCCAGGATGAACACTGAAGCTTTCTTT. Encoded protein: CASSTPRMNTEAFF. The V call is TRBV19, the J call TRBJ1-1; D remains unclear. CDR1 is LNHDA, CDR2 SQIVND, per germline (reference sequence). With 4 bases removed from V and 0 bases from J, the gap between germline ends came to 9 bases. This CDR3 contains 14 residues.

This clone was counted a few times. The genes are TRBV6-6 and TRBJ1-5; TRBD1 aligns across 8 bases. V dropped 6 bases and J dropped 4; count of bases not matched to a gene: 5. Germline CDR1 is MNHNY and CDR2 is SVGAGI (reference sequence). This CDR3 has 14 residues. The CDR3 sequence is CASRTDRGNQPQHF. Here the CDR3 DNA reads TGTGCCAGCAGGACCGACAGGGGTAATCAGCCCCAGCATTTT.

The rearrangement links TRBV15 to TRBJ2-7; 7 bases match TRBD1. CDR1 and CDR2 from the germline V gene are LNHNV and YYDKDF (reference sequence). V gave up 3 bases and J gave up 0 bases; unmatched junction bases: 8. This CDR3 has 16 amino acids. The CDR3 nucleotides read TGTGCCACCAGCAGCTTGGGACAGACCTCCTCCTACGAGCAGTACTTC. It encodes CATSSLGQTSSYEQYF.

This clone was detected a few times. This chain joins TRBV9 and TRBJ2-2; D is perhaps TRBD2 (7 bases). The ends were cut back, 3 bases at V and 2 bases at J, with 11 bases in the middle. Germline assignment: CDR1 SGDLS and CDR2 YYNGEE. The CDR3 is made up of 15 amino acids. The CDR3 reads CASSERDTNTGELFF. As DNA, the CDR3 is TGTGCCAGCAGCGAGCGGGACACTAACACCGGGGAGCTGTTTTTT.

The chain employs TRBV6-5 and TRBJ2-6; D is uncertain. The V and J ends lost 2 bases and 4 bases respectively, with 12 bases between them. The germline gives CDR1 MNHEY, CDR2 SVGAGI. There are 16 residues in the CDR3. Here the CDR3 reads CASSYPAGFGANVLTF. CDR3 nucleotides: TGTGCCAGCAGTTACCCGGCAGGATTCGGGGCCAACGTCCTGACTTTC.

The chain carries TRBV5-1 and TRBJ2-5, with 11 nucleotides matching TRBD2. CDR3 size: 17 residues. The trim removed 3 bases at V and 2 bases at J, leaving 9 bases unmatched. Germline V lookup: CDR1 SGHRS, CDR2 YFSETQ. Here the CDR3 reads CASSSRPRTSGQETQYF. DNA for the CDR3: TGCGCCAGCAGCTCCCGTCCCCGGACTAGCGGGCAAGAGACCCAGTACTTC.

This clone has just a few counts. The rearrangement uses TRBV21-1 and TRBJ1-1; no DNA check was done on the table's D call, TRBD1. TRBV21-1 corresponds to a pseudogene. The CDR3 runs to 16 residues. DNA of the CDR3: TGTGCCAGCAGCAAAGAACCGACAGGGGTGAACACTGAAGCTTTCTTT. This translates into CASSKEPTGVNTEAFF.